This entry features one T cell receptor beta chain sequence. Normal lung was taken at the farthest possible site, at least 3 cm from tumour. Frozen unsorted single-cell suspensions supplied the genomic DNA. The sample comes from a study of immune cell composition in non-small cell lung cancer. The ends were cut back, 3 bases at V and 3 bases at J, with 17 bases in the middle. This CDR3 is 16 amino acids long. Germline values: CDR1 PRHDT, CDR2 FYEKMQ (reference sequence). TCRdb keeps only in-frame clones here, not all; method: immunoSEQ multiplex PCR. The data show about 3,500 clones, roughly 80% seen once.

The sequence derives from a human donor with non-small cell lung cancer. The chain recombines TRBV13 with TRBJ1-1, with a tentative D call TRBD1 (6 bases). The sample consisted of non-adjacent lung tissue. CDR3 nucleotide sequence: TGTGCCAGCAGCTTGTCAGGGGTGGGGGTGGACACTGAAGCTTTCTTT. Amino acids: CASSLSGVGVDTEAFF.